This T cell receptor (beta chain) comes out of a study of beta chain features in type 1 diabetes. This clone was detected a few times. Its antigen is as yet unknown. The investigators reverse transcribed all of the isolated RNA, so they sequenced expressed TCRB transcripts. The method was immunoSEQ multiplex PCR; TCRdb's version includes in-frame clones alone and lacks a portion of them. The sample shows around 44,000 clones, roughly 45% of them seen only once. This CDR3 comprises 16 residues. Per the germline V gene, CDR1 is LNHNV and CDR2 is YYDKDF (reference sequence). V was clipped by 0 bases and J by 4 bases; unmatched bases: 6. Every donor had blood drawn once into heparin, approximately 120 mL on average. The study, taken as a whole, reports: Naive, central memory and Treg TCRB repertoires seemed to resemble each other more closely in patients than they did in healthy donors.

This chain joins TRBV15 and TRBJ2-1, with 7 bases aligning to TRBD2. This sequence originates from a woman between 25 and 40 years old in good health. The source material was stem cell memory CD4+ T cells from blood. The CDR3 is CATSRDWSSGYNEQFF. In DNA, the CDR3 is TGTGCCACCAGCAGAGACTGGTCTAGCGGTTACAATGAGCAGTTCTTC.